The T cell receptor (beta chain) described here comes from a study of shared clonotypes between healthy human individuals (dated by TCRdb to about 2020). In the study overall: A couple of women and three men aged 18 to 49 years were included in the cohort. For each donor, three plates each were used for CD4 naive and CD4 memory, two plates were used for CD8 naive, and one plate was used for CD8 memory. Blood TCR repertoires of roughly five healthy adults were deeply sequenced to estimate repertoire size and the extent of clonotype sharing between individuals. To increase sequencing depth and limit assay-specific biases, different laboratories used diverse techniques to prepare libraries and sequence TCR repertoires. Between about 0.9 and 9 billion PBMCs per donor were obtained by leukapheresis. Findings and caveats that apply to the study as a whole: Based on pairwise subsampling, the degree of clonotype sharing among donors was expected to be affected by sequencing depth. Incomplete sequencing was indicated by rarefaction of sorted-subset datasets, despite the large sequencing depth. Across a few donors, approximately 5% of naive CD4, roughly 3.3% of naive CD8, approximately 2.5% of memory CD4, and approximately 0.4% of memory CD8 clonotypes were shared. Because the study included only a small number of donors, the genetic and exposure-history diversity represented was limited. Estimated clonotype richness was generally larger for naive than for memory subsets. Sampling was limited to blood, and TCR repertoires in tissue likely differ from TCR repertoires in blood. Higher generation probabilities were observed for clonotypes shared by all four sorted-subset donors than for non-shared clonotypes.

Using the deep immunoSEQ assay, TCR CDR3 regions were amplified from genomic DNA by multiplex PCR. For each cell subset, the extracted genomic DNA was distributed evenly across all wells of several immunoSEQ 96-well plates, and each plate served as one replicate. Each replicate PCR for sorted subsets received around 210 ng genomic DNA, equal to about 30,000 T cell genomes. The purified libraries were quantified using a Qubit 3.0 fluorometer, sized with a Bioanalyzer 2100, and then quantified again using the KAPA Library Quantification kit. Each immunoSEQ 96-well plate was sequenced on its own single-read 150-cycle Illumina NextSeq 550 flow cell. On the study's bioinformatics: The immunoSEQ output contained only junctional sequences without quality scores, so filtering could not match that applied to full-length reads. To assign V/J genes and CDR3, sequences were annotated against IMGT germline references using PyIR, a Python wrapper for IgBLAST v1.9. Any read was removed if the V/J assignment was weak (E-value above 1e-6), the CDR3 was missing, or the read contained stop codons, out-of-frame junctions, or ambiguous translated residues. V3J clonotypes were defined as sequences sharing an identical inferred V gene, J gene, and CDR3 amino acid sequence. The percentage overlap between two repertoires was calculated by dividing the number of shared unique clonotypes by the size of the smaller repertoire. Three approaches were used to assess repertoire richness: RTK rarefaction, the Chao1 estimator, and Recon v2.1 estimates of unobserved clonotypes. Generation probabilities were computed with OLGA for all TCRbeta clonotypes obtained by the gDNA method from a few donors. TCRdb took over this immuneACCESS table, retaining in-frame rearrangements with V and J assigned. Such tables are incomplete; in checked studies, under half of the missing clones stem from an unresolved V gene, and the remainder is unexplained. Clonal size and the V and J genes are those of that table, whereas D and trimming came from the DNA. The sample table shows some 2 million clones, and around 96% are seen once. About 1.1% of the sample is in the top ten clones.

For the CD8 naive samples, CD45RO-negative cells were positively selected for CCR7, yielding a CD45RA+CCR7+ population from which TemRA cells were excluded. The donors were healthy, HIV-negative adults with no recently reported acute infections or vaccinations. Every donor was a Caucasian adult living in Nashville, Tennessee, USA. After blood collection by leukapheresis, PBMCs were isolated using Ficoll-Histopaque density gradient centrifugation and then cryopreserved in the vapor phase of liquid nitrogen. Analytical flow cytometry was used to check the purity and quantity of every magnetically sorted T cell population. From each sorted fraction, genomic DNA was isolated and quantified by UV absorbance on a Nanodrop 2000c. Details on this clone: The specificity of this receptor is unknown. Base qualities are missing; no much larger clone stands one base away.

The CDR3 covers 14 residues, taking in both the cysteine and the phenylalanine. Of the read, only the CDR3 DNA is kept; its 42 bases are in frame from base 1. The germline V gene specifies SGHVS as CDR1 and FNYEAQ as CDR2. V and J lose 4 bases and 5 bases, and a span of 14 bases separates them. The sequencing sample was made of naive CD8+ T cells sorted from blood. The cell subset or site label on this specimen signifies: CD45RA+CCR7+. This TCR was recovered from a man between 18 and 29 years old in good health. Here the chain combines TRBV7-6 and TRBJ1-1, with an unclear D gene assignment. The DNA is TGTGCCAGCAGCTCGACTGAGACAACAACTGAAGCTTTCTTT. It translates as CASSSTETTTEAFF.